This T cell receptor beta chain emerged from a study of identical twins. Study-level findings and limits: Where out-of-frame alpha sequences were twin-shared, they showed excess low generation probability. Models predicted less out-of-frame TCR alpha sharing in monozygotic twins than was found. Twins' excess sharing was less marked for out-of-frame beta sequences. Findings depended on cross-sectional statistics rather than tracking the same donors.

This clonotype was counted a few times. The antigen remains unidentified. Germline V lookup: CDR1 SGHVS, CDR2 FQNEAQ. The germline V and J ends were trimmed by 3 bases and 0 bases, with 18 bases remaining between them. The CDR3 totals 18 residues. MiXCR, applied by TCRdb to the 5' RACE reads, yields one record per CDR3 protein. Of 200,000 to 250,000 distinct CDR3 sequences in the sample, 6% to 9% were seen once. This sample also appeared in a second study, on yellow fever vaccine responses in identical twins.

The TCR sequence derives from a woman younger than 30 in good health. The chain joins TRBV7-8 to TRBJ1-3; D unresolved. The specimen was memory (CD45RO+) T cells sorted from blood. CDR3 in amino acids: CASSLIGLGSLSGNTIYF. The CDR3, as DNA: TGTGCCAGCAGCTTGATAGGATTAGGTTCTCTCTCTGGAAACACCATATATTTT.